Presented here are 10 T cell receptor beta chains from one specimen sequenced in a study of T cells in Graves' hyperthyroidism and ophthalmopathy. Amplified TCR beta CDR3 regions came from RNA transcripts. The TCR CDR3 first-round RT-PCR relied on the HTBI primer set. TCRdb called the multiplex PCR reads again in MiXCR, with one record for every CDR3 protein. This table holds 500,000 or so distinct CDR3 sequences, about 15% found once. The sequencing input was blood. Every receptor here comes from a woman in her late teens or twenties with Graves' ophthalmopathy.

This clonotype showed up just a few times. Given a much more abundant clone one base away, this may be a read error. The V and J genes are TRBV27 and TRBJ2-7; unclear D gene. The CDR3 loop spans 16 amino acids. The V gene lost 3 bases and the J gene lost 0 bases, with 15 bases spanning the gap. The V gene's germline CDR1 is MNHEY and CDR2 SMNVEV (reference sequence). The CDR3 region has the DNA TGTGCCAGCAGTTTTTCATCTCTGCTATCCTCCTACGAGCAGTACTTC. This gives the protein CASSFSSLLSSYEQYF.

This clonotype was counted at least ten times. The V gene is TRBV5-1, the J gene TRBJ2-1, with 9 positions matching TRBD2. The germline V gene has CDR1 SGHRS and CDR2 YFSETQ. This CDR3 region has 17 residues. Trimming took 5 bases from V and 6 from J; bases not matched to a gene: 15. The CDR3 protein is CASSYLPSGDQPNEQFF. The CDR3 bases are TGCGCCAGCAGTTACCTCCCTAGCGGGGACCAGCCCAATGAGCAGTTCTTC.

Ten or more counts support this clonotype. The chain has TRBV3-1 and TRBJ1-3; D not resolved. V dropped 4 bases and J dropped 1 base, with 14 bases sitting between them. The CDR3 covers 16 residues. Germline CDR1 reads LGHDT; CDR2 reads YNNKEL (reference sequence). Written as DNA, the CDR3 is TGTGCCAGCAGCCCTTACGAGACCGTTTCTGGAAACACCATATATTTT. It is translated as CASSPYETVSGNTIYF. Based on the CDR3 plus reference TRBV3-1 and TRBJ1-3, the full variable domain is DTAVSQTPKYLVTQMGNDKSIKCEQNLGHDTMYWYKQDSKKFLKIMFSYNNKELIINETVPNRFSPKSPDKAHLNLHINSLELGDSAVYFCASSPYETVSGNTIYFGEGSWLTVV.

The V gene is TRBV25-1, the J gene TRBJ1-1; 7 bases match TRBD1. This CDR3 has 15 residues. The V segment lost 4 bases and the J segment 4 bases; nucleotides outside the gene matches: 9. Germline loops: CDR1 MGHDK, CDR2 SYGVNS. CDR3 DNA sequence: TGTGCCAGCAGTGTACACAACAGGGGCGGCACTGAAGCTTTCTTT. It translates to CASSVHNRGGTEAFF.

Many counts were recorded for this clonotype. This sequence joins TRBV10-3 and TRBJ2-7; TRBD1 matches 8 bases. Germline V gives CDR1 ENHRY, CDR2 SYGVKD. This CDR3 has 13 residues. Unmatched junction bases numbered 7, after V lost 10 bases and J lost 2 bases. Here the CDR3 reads CATTQGATYEQYF. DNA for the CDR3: TGTGCCACCACTCAGGGGGCCACCTACGAGCAGTACTTC.

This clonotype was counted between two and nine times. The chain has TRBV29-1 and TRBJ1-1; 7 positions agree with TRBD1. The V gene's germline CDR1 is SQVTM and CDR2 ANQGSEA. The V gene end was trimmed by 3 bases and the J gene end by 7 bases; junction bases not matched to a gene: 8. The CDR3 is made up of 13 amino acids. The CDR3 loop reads CSVETGLRDEAFF. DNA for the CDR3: TGCAGCGTTGAGACAGGGCTAAGGGATGAAGCTTTCTTT.

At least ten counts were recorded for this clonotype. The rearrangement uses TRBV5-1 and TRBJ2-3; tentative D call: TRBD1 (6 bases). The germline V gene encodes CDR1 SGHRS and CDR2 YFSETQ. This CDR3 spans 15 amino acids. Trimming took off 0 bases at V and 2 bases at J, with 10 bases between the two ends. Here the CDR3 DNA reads TGCGCCAGCAGCTTGGCCGGACAGTACACAGATACGCAGTATTTT. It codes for CASSLAGQYTDTQYF.

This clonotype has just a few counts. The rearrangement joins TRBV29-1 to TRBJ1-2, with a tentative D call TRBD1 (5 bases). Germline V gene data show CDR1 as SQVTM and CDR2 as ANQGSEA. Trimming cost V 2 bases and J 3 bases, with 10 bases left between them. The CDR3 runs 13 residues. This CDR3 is CSVERDEDYGYTF. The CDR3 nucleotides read TGCAGCGTTGAACGGGACGAAGACTATGGCTACACCTTC. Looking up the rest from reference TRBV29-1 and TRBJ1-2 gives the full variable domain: SAVISQKPSRDICQRGTSLTIQCQVDSQVTMMFWYRQQPGQSLTLIATANQGSEATYESGFVIDKFPISRPNLTFSTLTVSNMSPEDSSIYLCSVERDEDYGYTFGSGTRLTVV.

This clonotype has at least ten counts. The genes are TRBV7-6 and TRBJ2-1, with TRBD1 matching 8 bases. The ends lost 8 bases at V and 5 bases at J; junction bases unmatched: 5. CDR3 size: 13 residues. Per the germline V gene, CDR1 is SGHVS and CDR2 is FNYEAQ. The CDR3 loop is CASGQGWDNEQFF. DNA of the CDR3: TGTGCCAGCGGACAGGGATGGGACAATGAGCAGTTCTTC.

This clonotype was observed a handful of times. CDR3 coding DNA: TGTGCCAGCAGTTATCTAGCGGGAGGGCCACCCGGGGAGCTGTTTTTT. This encodes CASSYLAGGPPGELFF. V and J are TRBV3-1 and TRBJ2-2, with 12 bases identical to TRBD2. The V gene end was trimmed by 6 bases and the J gene end by 6 bases; junction bases not matched to a gene: 8. CDR1 and CDR2 from the germline V gene are LGHDT and YNNKEL (reference sequence). The CDR3 length is 16 residues. The variable domain in full, with the rest retrieved from reference TRBV3-1 and TRBJ2-2, is DTAVSQTPKYLVTQMGNDKSIKCEQNLGHDTMYWYKQDSKKFLKIMFSYNNKELIINETVPNRFSPKSPDKAHLNLHINSLELGDSAVYFCASSYLAGGPPGELFFGEGSRLTVL.